This TCR beta chain was recorded in a study of T-cell memory formation after mild COVID-19. CDR1 is DFQATT, CDR2 SNEGSKA, per germline (reference sequence). CDR3 length: 13 amino acids. V dropped 2 bases and J dropped 0 bases, with 8 bases sitting between them. TCRdb analysed the 5' RACE reads with MiXCR anew, one entry per CDR3 protein. The sample yields around 250,000 distinct CDR3 sequences, approximately 9% seen once. The specimen was PBMCs or a T cell subset sorted from them (not recorded which). This TCR came from a young man who had mild COVID-19 (a few samples of this study predate the infection). Cell type and time point are not known. The V and J genes are TRBV20-1 and TRBJ2-7; D is perhaps TRBD2 (6 bases). The CDR3 spells CSARRSGSYEQYV. The CDR3 region has the DNA TGCAGTGCTAGACGTAGCGGCTCCTACGAGCAGTACGTC.